The 8 T cell receptor beta chains in this list originate from one sample, sequenced in a study of blood T cells in healthy people across ages. With a J-beta primer mix and a sample-barcoded 5' primer, a second PCR ran roughly 6 to 12 cycles. TCRdb reprocessed the 5' RACE reads with MiXCR, giving one entry per CDR3 protein. In the table there are roughly 800,000 distinct CDR3 sequences, roughly 64% of which are singletons. Material: blood. The source is a man aged 25 to 45 in good health.

The V and J genes are TRBV24-1 and TRBJ2-7, with D hard to call. The V and J ends lost 3 bases and 9 bases respectively, with 14 bases between them. This CDR3 spans 13 amino acids. CDR1 is KGHDR and CDR2 is SFDVKD in the germline V gene. The CDR3 region is CATSDTYSEGQYF. CDR3 DNA sequence: TGTGCCACCAGTGATACCTACTCCGAAGGGCAGTACTTC.

The gene calls are TRBV9 and TRBJ2-7; D possibly corresponds to TRBD1 (6 bases). This CDR3 is built from 16 residues. In germline, CDR1 is SGDLS, CDR2 YYNGEE. Trimming pared 4 bases from V and 4 bases from J, leaving 21 bases between. The CDR3 reads CASSPSGVYRAYEQYF. The CDR3 DNA follows: TGTGCCAGCAGCCCCTCAGGGGTTTATCGGGCTTACGAGCAGTACTTC. Based on the CDR3 plus reference TRBV9 and TRBJ2-7, the full variable domain is DSGVTQTPKHLITATGQRVTLRCSPRSGDLSVYWYQQSLDQGLQFLIQYYNGEERAKGNILERFSAQQFPDLHSELNLSSLELGDSALYFCASSPSGVYRAYEQYFGPGTRLTVT.

The V and J genes are TRBV7-2 and TRBJ2-1; D gene unclear. CDR3 length: 15 amino acids. From germline, CDR1 is SGHTA and CDR2 FQGNSA. V was clipped by 0 bases and J by 2 bases, with 8 bases between them. CDR3: CASSLAQSAYNEQFF. CDR3 DNA sequence: TGTGCCAGCAGCTTAGCCCAGTCAGCCTACAATGAGCAGTTCTTC.

The chain couples TRBV5-1 to TRBJ1-1; no firm D call. In germline, CDR1 is SGHRS, CDR2 YFSETQ. Trimming left V 4 bases short and J 6 bases short, with 22 bases between. This CDR3 is 16 amino acids long. The CDR3 region is CASSPRRTGQASEAFF. The DNA for the CDR3 is TGCGCCAGCAGCCCTCGACGCACGGGCCAGGCCTCTGAAGCTTTCTTT.

The chain links TRBV7-3 to TRBJ1-1; a possible D gene is TRBD1 (5 bases). Germline V lookup: CDR1 SGHTA, CDR2 FQGTGA. The CDR3 loop spans 13 amino acids. V lost 5 bases, J lost 7 bases, and 14 bases lay in between. CDR3 amino acids: CASSPQGGDEAFF. The DNA for the CDR3 is TGTGCCAGCAGCCCCCAGGGAGGGGATGAAGCTTTCTTT.

V and J are TRBV20-1 and TRBJ2-1; D unresolved. The CDR3 extends over 11 amino acids. Germline loops: CDR1 DFQATT, CDR2 SNEGSKA (reference sequence). The germline V and J ends were trimmed by 7 bases and 4 bases, with 8 bases remaining between them. CDR3 coding DNA: TGCAGTGGGATAAGGTACAATGAGCAGTTCTTC. Amino acid sequence: CSGIRYNEQFF.

The chain recombines TRBV6-2 or TRBV6-3 with TRBJ2-3; D might be TRBD1 or TRBD2, each matching 5 bases. This CDR3 comprises 13 residues. V lost 6 bases and J lost 5, with 12 bases in between. Germline V gene data show CDR1 as MNHEY and CDR2 as SVGEGT. CDR3 sequence: CASRGTAEDTQYF. The CDR3 bases are TGTGCCAGCAGGGGGACCGCAGAAGATACGCAGTATTTT.

This chain joins TRBV20-1 and TRBJ1-2; D possibly corresponds to TRBD1 (5 bases). Trimming took 6 bases from V and 4 from J, leaving 15 bases between them. The length of the CDR3 is 13 residues. Germline V gene data show CDR1 as DFQATT and CDR2 as SNEGSKA (reference sequence). The CDR3 region is CSAKTLGLYGYTF. The CDR3 coding sequence is TGCAGTGCAAAGACCCTGGGGCTCTATGGCTACACCTTC.